The sequence of this TCR beta chain was determined in a study of vaccination effects on CD4 cells after COVID-19. In the study overall: At 16 days and one week before vaccination, two convalescent patients gave samples. The culture medium for two million PBMC per well included about 9 IU/ml IL-2 and around 9.8 ug/ml peptides.

Overall study results and limits: Long after vaccination, the clones induced by infection and by vaccine shrank markedly in size.

Data came from immunoSEQ multiplex PCR; TCRdb stores just in-frame clones and leaves some out. The table shows about 51,000 clones, with 60% to 80% occurring only once. Isolating CD4+ T cells followed roughly ten days of culture. Researchers swapped half the medium for IL-2 medium on both days 3 and 7. The CDR3 spans 13 residues. Germline CDR1 is MNHEY and CDR2 is SVGEGT. Germline trimming cut 5 bases from V and 6 bases from J; bases unmatched to any gene: 3. Regarding this clone: The antigen remains unidentified.

The sequenced sample was CD4+ T cells from PBMCs cultured without peptide, obtained before COVID-19 vaccination. This receptor was obtained from a human donor who had a prior SARS-CoV-2 infection. J is TRBJ1-5 and V is TRBV6-2 or TRBV6-3; 8 bases map to TRBD1. This CDR3 is CASSRDRLQPQHF. In DNA, the CDR3 is TGTGCCAGCAGTCGGGACAGGCTTCAGCCCCAGCATTTT.